Below, 27 T cell receptor beta chains from the same sample are listed, as sequenced in a study of blood T cell repertoires in COVID-19 (dated by TCRdb to 2020 to 2022). Libraries were prepared through the immunoSEQ multiplex PCR assay. TCRdb stores this immuneACCESS table with in-frame sequences only. Part of the clones is absent; in the studies checked, under half of the shortfall reflects unresolved V genes, and no reason is known for the rest. The sample table contains 150,000 or so clones; only one count was recorded for over 80% of them. 1.5% to 2% of the sample goes to the ten largest clones. Sequencing was performed on peripheral blood. The receptors shown here come from a woman in her 50s with acute or convalescent COVID-19.

The CDR3 protein is CASSPSGQGYYGYTF. The CDR3 coding sequence is TGTGCCAGCTCACCAAGCGGACAGGGGTACTATGGCTACACCTTC. The rearrangement links TRBV18 to TRBJ1-2, with TRBD1 matching over 9 bases. Losses at the gene ends were 2 bases for V and 3 bases for J; bases not matched to a gene: 4. The CDR3 contains 15 residues. Germline CDR1 is KGHSH and CDR2 is LQKENI. Combining the CDR3 with reference TRBV18 and TRBJ1-2 gives the whole variable domain NAGVMQNPRHLVRRRGQEARLRCSPMKGHSHVYWYRQLPEEGLKFMVYLQKENIIDESGMPKERFSAEFPKEGPSILRIQQVVRGDSAAYFCASSPSGQGYYGYTFGSGTRLTVV.

This clone was counted between two and nine times. The chain uses TRBV10-1 and TRBJ2-2; 10 bases line up with TRBD2. Per germline, CDR1 WNHNN and CDR2 SYGVQD (reference sequence). The CDR3 has 16 residues. V shed 2 bases, J shed 4 bases, and the junction held 4 bases outside the gene matches. Here the CDR3 DNA reads TGCGCCAGCAGTGAGGGAGCGGGAGGGGGCACCGGGGAGCTGTTTTTT. This translates into CASSEGAGGGTGELFF.

This clone was counted only a few times. This sequence joins TRBV20-1 and TRBJ1-4; D is ambiguous. Germline lookup yields CDR1 DFQATT and CDR2 SNEGSKA (reference sequence). The CDR3 consists of 12 residues. V was shortened by 3 bases and J by 5 bases, with 7 bases between the two germline ends. The CDR3 region has the DNA TGCAGTGCTAGTATCCAAAATGAAAAACTGTTTTTT. It encodes CSASIQNEKLFF.

V and J are TRBV7-8 and TRBJ1-5; TRBD1 matches at 7 bases. Trimming took 5 bases from V and 7 from J; bases not matched to a gene: 8. From germline, CDR1 is SGHVS and CDR2 FQNEAQ. CDR3 length: 14 residues. DNA for the CDR3: TGTGCCAGCAGCCCCTTGACAGGGTTCCAGCCCCAGCATTTT. Translation gives CASSPLTGFQPQHF.

CDR3 sequence (DNA): TGTGCCAGTAGTATATGGCTAGCGGGGGTTGATACGCAGTATTTT. As protein: CASSIWLAGVDTQYF. The chain recombines TRBV19 with TRBJ2-3; TRBD2 matches 10 bases. Germline CDR1 LNHDA, CDR2 SQIVND (reference sequence). The J segment lost 6 bases and the V segment lost 2 bases, leaving 5 bases of the junction unmatched. The CDR3 runs 15 residues.

The V gene is TRBV18, the J gene TRBJ1-2; D ambiguous. The CDR3 runs to 13 residues. Per the germline V gene, CDR1 is KGHSH and CDR2 is LQKENI. V gave up 0 bases and J gave up 4 bases, with 6 bases separating them. The CDR3 region has the DNA TGTGCCAGCTCACCACCTCCAGGCTATGGCTACACCTTC. It codes for CASSPPPGYGYTF.

This chain links TRBV7-3 with TRBJ2-1; TRBD2 might be the D (5 bases). Trimming pared 6 bases from V and 9 bases from J, leaving 18 bases between. Germline CDR1 SGHTA, CDR2 FQGTGA. The CDR3 has 14 residues. CDR3 protein: CASSQPTGSGEQFF. CDR3 DNA sequence: TGTGCCAGCAGTCAACCCACGGGGAGTGGTGAGCAGTTCTTC.

The chain is built from TRBV5-1 and TRBJ2-7; 9 bases agree with TRBD1. Germline loops: CDR1 SGHRS, CDR2 YFSETQ. CDR3 size: 15 residues. With V trimmed by 4 bases and J by 3 bases, 8 bases remained unmatched. The CDR3 nucleotides are TGCGCCAGCAGCCCCGGGGGACAGGGATTCTACGAGCAGTACTTC. It encodes CASSPGGQGFYEQYF.

This chain joins TRBV6-2 or TRBV6-3 and TRBJ2-2; 12 bases map to TRBD2. Trimming cost V 4 bases and J 1 base; bases outside gene matches: 1. The germline V gene encodes CDR1 MNHEY and CDR2 SVGEGT. The CDR3 covers 16 residues. The CDR3 sequence is CASSSLAGGNTGELFF. The CDR3 DNA is TGTGCCAGCAGTTCACTAGCGGGGGGGAACACCGGGGAGCTGTTTTTT.

J is TRBJ1-5 and V is TRBV2; no clear D gene. The V end lost 1 base, the J end lost 7 bases, and 11 bases lay between the germline ends. Germline values: CDR1 SNHLY, CDR2 FYNNEI. This CDR3 is built from 14 residues. CDR3 in amino acids: CASSEGRTGQPQHF. CDR3 in DNA: TGTGCCAGCAGTGAAGGGAGGACGGGACAGCCCCAGCATTTT.

The gene calls are TRBV18 and TRBJ2-7; no clear D gene. Germline V gene lookup returns CDR1 KGHSH and CDR2 LQKENI. V gave up 2 bases and J gave up 2 bases, with 13 bases separating them. The CDR3 runs 15 residues. CDR3 in DNA: TGTGCCAGCTCACCATTGGCAGAGGTAACCTACGAGCAGTACTTC. This codes for CASSPLAEVTYEQYF.

Written as DNA, the CDR3 is TGTGCCAGCAGCGTAGCTAATACAGGGCCTCAGCATTTT. This translates into CASSVANTGPQHF. V gene TRBV9 combines with J gene TRBJ1-5; TRBD1 might be the D (6 bases). The CDR3 loop spans 13 amino acids. V was clipped by 0 bases and J by 13 bases, with 14 bases between them. Germline V lookup: CDR1 SGDLS, CDR2 YYNGEE.

About this clone: One junction end does not reproduce the germline sequence, and a read error may be involved. The chain combines TRBV7-2 with TRBJ2-7, with 8 bases lining up with TRBD2. This CDR3 has 16 residues. CDR1 is SGHTA, CDR2 FQGNSA, per germline. CDR3 amino acids: CASSLGGSGTAYEQYF. The CDR3, as DNA: TGTGCCAGCAGCTTAGGGGGTAGCGGGACGGCCTATGAGCAGTACTTC. Full variable domain (missing parts from reference TRBV7-2 and TRBJ2-7): GAGVSQSPSNKVTEKGKDVELRCDPISGHTALYWYRQSLGQGLEFLIYFQGNSAPDKSGLPSDRFSAERTGGSVSTLTIQRTQQEDSAVYLCASSLGGSGTAYEQYFGPGTRLTVT.

The chain links TRBV30 to TRBJ2-2; D is perhaps TRBD1 (5 bases). Germline V gives CDR1 GTSNPN, CDR2 SVGIG (reference sequence). V was shortened by 4 bases and J by 1 base, with 7 bases between the two germline ends. The CDR3 covers 13 residues. The CDR3 DNA follows: TGTGCCTGGACAGGGCAGAACACCGGGGAGCTGTTTTTT. This encodes CAWTGQNTGELFF.

The rearrangement links TRBV13 to TRBJ1-1; TRBD1 agrees at 10 bases. The CDR3 totals 21 residues. V shed 5 bases, J shed 0 bases, and the junction held 21 bases outside the gene matches. CDR1 is PRHDT and CDR2 is FYEKMQ in the germline V gene (reference sequence). This chain's CDR3 is CASSRRGTGDLTHLMNTEAFF. In nucleotides, the CDR3 is TGTGCCAGCAGCCGAAGGGGGACAGGGGACCTTACTCACCTCATGAACACTGAAGCTTTCTTT.

The chain links TRBV10-3 to TRBJ2-1; no firm D call. The ends were cut back, 6 bases at V and 5 bases at J, with 5 bases in the middle. Looked up from germline, CDR1 is ENHRY and CDR2 is SYGVKD. This CDR3 comprises 11 residues. CDR3 in amino acids: CAISGDNEQFF. The CDR3 DNA reads as TGTGCCATCAGCGGTGACAATGAGCAGTTCTTC.

This chain uses TRBV29-1 with TRBJ2-3, with 12 bases lining up with TRBD1. CDR3 length equals 13 residues. After removal of 7 bases from V and 5 bases from J, the junction contained 4 bases not matched to a gene. Germline assignment: CDR1 SQVTM and CDR2 ANQGSEA. In nucleotides, the CDR3 is TGCAGCGCAGGGACAGGGGGCTTAGATACGCAGTATTTT. It codes for CSAGTGGLDTQYF.

Worth noting for this clone: A much bigger clone sits one base away, suggesting this may be a read error. V usage is TRBV7-2 and J usage is TRBJ2-3; D remains unclear. The germline CDR1 and CDR2 sequences are SGHTA and FQGNSA. V was cut by 2 bases and J by 1 base, with 4 bases left in between. There are 13 residues in the CDR3. The DNA for the CDR3 is TGTGCCAGCAGCTTACCAGGCACAGATACGCAGTATTTT. Protein: CASSLPGTDTQYF.

The V call is TRBV4-1, the J call TRBJ1-6; 7 nucleotides agree with TRBD1. CDR1 is MGHRA and CDR2 is YSYEKL in the germline V gene. This CDR3 has 16 residues. With V trimmed by 4 bases and J by 13 bases, 16 bases remained unmatched. CDR3 loop: CASSPDAGTAPRPLHF. Here the CDR3 DNA reads TGCGCCAGCAGCCCCGATGCCGGGACAGCTCCTAGGCCCCTCCACTTT.

J is TRBJ2-1 and V is TRBV12-3 or TRBV12-4; D is unresolved. The CDR3 contains 12 residues. Trimming took 3 bases from V and 3 from J, leaving 3 bases between them. The CDR3 is CASSFSYNEQFF. In DNA form, the CDR3 reads TGTGCCAGCAGTTTCAGCTACAATGAGCAGTTCTTC.

The chain links TRBV7-9 to TRBJ1-1, with D perhaps TRBD1 (5 bases). The V end lost 4 bases, the J end lost 0 bases, and 6 bases lay between the germline ends. This CDR3 comprises 13 residues. CDR1 and CDR2 from the germline V gene are SEHNR and FQNEAQ (reference sequence). Here the CDR3 reads CASSSTVNTEAFF. In nucleotides, the CDR3 is TGTGCCAGCAGCTCGACAGTGAACACTGAAGCTTTCTTT.

This rearrangement joins TRBV7-2 to TRBJ1-6, with D uncertain. This CDR3 is built from 14 residues. Germline-derived CDR1 and CDR2 are SGHTA and FQGNSA. Trimming shortened V by 5 bases and J by 10 bases, and 15 bases separated the two germline ends. In DNA, the CDR3 is TGTGCCAGCAGCCTAACCGGGGTAGAATCACCCCTCCACTTT. Translating it yields CASSLTGVESPLHF.

This chain uses TRBV18 with TRBJ1-2, with 10 bases aligning to TRBD1. The junction had 10 bases not matched to a gene; V was cut back by 6 bases and J by 6 bases. The length of the CDR3 is 15 residues. Germline lookup yields CDR1 KGHSH and CDR2 LQKENI. DNA for the CDR3: TGTGCCAGCTCCCCTCTTAGGACAGGGGGGGATGGCTACACCTTC. This encodes CASSPLRTGGDGYTF.

The V gene is TRBV19, the J gene TRBJ1-5; D is ambiguous. V lost 7 bases to trimming and J lost 6 bases, with 19 bases between them. CDR3 length: 15 residues. Per germline, CDR1 LNHDA and CDR2 SQIVND (reference sequence). CDR3 sequence (DNA): TGTGCCAGTACTATCTCTCTGGTGACTCGTCAGCCCCAGCATTTT. As protein: CASTISLVTRQPQHF.

This sequence joins TRBV7-8 and TRBJ1-2; tentative D call: TRBD1 (6 bases). There are 12 residues in the CDR3. From germline, CDR1 is SGHVS and CDR2 FQNEAQ. V was cut by 5 bases and J by 8 bases, with 12 bases left in between. CDR3 in amino acids: CASSPTGGGYTF. The CDR3 DNA follows: TGTGCCAGCAGCCCAACGGGGGGCGGCTACACCTTC.

The J gene is TRBJ2-7, the V gene TRBV7-2; tentative D call: TRBD2 (6 bases). The CDR3 covers 14 residues. Germline-derived CDR1 and CDR2 are SGHTA and FQGNSA. V shed 5 bases and J shed 4 bases, with 15 bases lying between them. As DNA, the CDR3 is TGTGCCAGCAGCCGCGGAGGGCCGGGGTACGAGCAGTACTTC. Amino acid sequence: CASSRGGPGYEQYF.

This rearrangement joins TRBV10-3 to TRBJ2-7; 7 bases align to TRBD1. CDR1 is ENHRY, CDR2 SYGVKD, per germline. The CDR3 runs 11 residues. V lost 4 bases, J lost 12 bases, and 6 bases stayed unmatched. CDR3 sequence: CAISGQDRLYF. DNA for the CDR3: TGTGCCATCAGTGGTCAGGACAGGCTGTACTTC.